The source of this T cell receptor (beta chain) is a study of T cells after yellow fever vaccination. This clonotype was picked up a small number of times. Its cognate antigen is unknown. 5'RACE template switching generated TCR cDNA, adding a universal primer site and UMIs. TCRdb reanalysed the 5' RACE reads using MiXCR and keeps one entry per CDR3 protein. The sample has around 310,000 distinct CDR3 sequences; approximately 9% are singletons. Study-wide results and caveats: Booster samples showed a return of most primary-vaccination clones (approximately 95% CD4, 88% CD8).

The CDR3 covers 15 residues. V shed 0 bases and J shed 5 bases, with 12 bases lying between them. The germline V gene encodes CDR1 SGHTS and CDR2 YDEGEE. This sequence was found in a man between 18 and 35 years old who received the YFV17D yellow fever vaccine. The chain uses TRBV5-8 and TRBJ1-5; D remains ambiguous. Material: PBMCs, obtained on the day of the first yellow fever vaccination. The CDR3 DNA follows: TGTGCCAGCAGCTTGGCCAAGGGTCGATATCAGCCCCAGCATTTT. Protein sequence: CASSLAKGRYQPQHF.